This TCR beta chain was recorded in a study of control samples from healthy donors and cancer patients. Germline CDR1 reads MGHRA; CDR2 reads YSYEKL. V was clipped by 7 bases and J by 5 bases; unmatched bases: 2. The CDR3 consists of 13 residues. Measured with immunoSEQ multiplex PCR; TCRdb has only the in-frame clones, and not every one. The data contain 150,000 to 200,000 clones, 90% to 95% of them seen just once; the ten biggest clones take up around 1.5%. The sequencing sample was made of blood. The receptor comes from a woman aged 25 to 39 in good health. The chain couples TRBV4-1 to TRBJ1-1; 12 bases map to TRBD1. Written as DNA, the CDR3 is TGCGCCAGCACGGGACAGGGGGCAACTGAAGCTTTCTTT. It codes for CASTGQGATEAFF.